Listed here are 10 T cell receptor beta chains from one sample, sequenced in a study of T cell repertoires in cytomegalovirus infection. A single record per CDR3 protein comes from TCRdb applying MiXCR to the reads. The sample records 740,000 or so distinct CDR3 sequences, less than 40% being singletons. What was sequenced was PBMCs. These receptors were taken from a human donor in good health (CMV status not recorded). Some clones in this sample may be carry-over from other donors' samples.

The rearrangement uses TRBV10-3 and TRBJ2-1; maybe TRBD1 (5 bases). The V gene's germline CDR1 is ENHRY and CDR2 SYGVKD. CDR3 size: 15 residues. V lost 3 bases and J 9 bases, leaving 18 bases between the germline ends. In DNA form, the CDR3 reads TGTGCCATCAGTGAACGGGCCGGAGTAGGGGTTGAGCAGTTCTTC. This codes for CAISERAGVGVEQFF.

The sample holds a few counts of this clonotype. V and J are TRBV19 and TRBJ1-1, with D possibly matching TRBD1 (6 bases). The CDR3 has 14 residues. Germline V gives CDR1 LNHDA, CDR2 SQIVND (reference sequence). Deletions cut 8 bases from V and 2 bases from J, with 15 bases between. The DNA for the CDR3 is TGTGCCAGTCGCCCGGACAGATTCAACACTGAAGCTTTCTTT. It translates to CASRPDRFNTEAFF.

The table lists this clonotype with many counts. This chain links TRBV7-2 with TRBJ2-3, with TRBD2 matching 7 bases. This CDR3 is built from 15 residues. V was clipped by 6 bases and J by 0 bases; unmatched bases: 6. The germline CDR1 and CDR2 sequences are SGHTA and FQGNSA. The CDR3 DNA reads TGTGCCAGCAGTTACAGGACTAGGAGCACAGATACGCAGTATTTT. Translation gives CASSYRTRSTDTQYF.

This clonotype was found a few times. The genes are TRBV4-1 and TRBJ2-1; no definite D call. Germline CDR1 MGHRA, CDR2 YSYEKL. Trimming left V 3 bases short and J 8 bases short, with 11 bases between. The CDR3 is 13 residues long. As DNA, the CDR3 is TGCGCCAGCAGCCAGGACCTAGAAGATGAGCAGTTCTTC. Its protein is CASSQDLEDEQFF.

In its sample, this clonotype was seen a few times. The genes are TRBV5-1 and TRBJ2-2; D unclear. Trimming shortened V by 4 bases and J by 4 bases, and 17 bases separated the two germline ends. Germline V gene sequence: CDR1 SGHRS, CDR2 YFSETQ. The CDR3 loop spans 16 amino acids. CDR3 sequence (DNA): TGCGCCAGCAGCGGAGAGAGGACGTTCGGCACCGGGGAGCTGTTTTTT. Translating gives CASSGERTFGTGELFF. Filled out from reference TRBV5-1 and TRBJ2-2, the complete variable domain reads KAGVTQTPRYLIKTRGQQVTLSCSPISGHRSVSWYQQTPGQGLQFLFEYFSETQRNKGNFPGRFSGRQFSNSRSEMNVSTLELGDSALYLCASSGERTFGTGELFFGEGSRLTVL.

This clonotype has more than one count but fewer than ten. The gene calls are TRBV3-1 and TRBJ1-5, with TRBD1 identical over 12 bases. With V trimmed by 3 bases and J by 1 base, 10 bases remained unmatched. Germline V gene lookup returns CDR1 LGHDT and CDR2 YNNKEL (reference sequence). The CDR3 runs 19 residues. CDR3 nucleotide sequence: TGTGCCAGCAGCCATGGACCGGGACAGGGGGCTTCGAGCAATCAGCCCCAGCATTTT. It yields the protein CASSHGPGQGASSNQPQHF.

This clonotype was observed a handful of times. The V gene is TRBV20-1, the J gene TRBJ1-1; D not certain. CDR3 length: 12 amino acids. The V end was cut by 2 bases, the J end by 1 base, with 5 bases between. Germline CDR1 is DFQATT and CDR2 is SNEGSKA (reference sequence). Here the CDR3 reads CSARSPNTEAFF. The CDR3 coding sequence is TGCAGTGCTAGATCGCCGAACACTGAAGCTTTCTTT.

With regard to this clonotype: The conserved phenylalanine or tryptophan is not found at the CDR3 terminus, so this likely reflects a read error. The chain couples TRBV7-2 to TRBJ2-1, with D perhaps TRBD1 (5 bases). CDR3 length: 14 amino acids. The germline CDR1 and CDR2 sequences are SGHTA and FQGNSA. The ends were cut back, 5 bases at V and 4 bases at J, with 12 bases in the middle. The CDR3 region has the DNA TGTGCCAGCAGCCCACTCCAGGGATACAATGAGCAGTTCTTA. Amino acid sequence: CASSPLQGYNEQFL.

A note on this clonotype: The CDR3 does not end in the conserved phenylalanine or tryptophan, so this is likely a read error. The DNA is omitted, as the CDR3 cannot be located on it reliably, and the CDR3 follows TCRdb's listing. The rearrangement uses TRBV6-2 or TRBV6-3 and TRBJ2-3; the table's D call, TRBD2, has no DNA check behind it. The CDR3 length is 20 residues, termini included. CDR1 is MNHEY, CDR2 SVGEGT, per germline. The CDR3 is CASSYSMVLAGGPVTDTKYC.

In this sample, this clonotype turned up a few times. The chain carries TRBV2 and TRBJ2-7; a possible D gene is TRBD2 (6 bases). Looked up from germline, CDR1 is SNHLY and CDR2 is FYNNEI. V dropped 10 bases and J dropped 3 bases, with 25 bases sitting between them. The CDR3 length is 16 residues. The CDR3 is CATSPGLPTIFYEQYF. CDR3 DNA sequence: TGTGCCACCTCTCCGGGACTTCCGACAATATTCTACGAGCAGTACTTC.